One TCR beta chain is described in this entry. Trimming cost V 6 bases and J 0 bases, with 13 bases left between them. The CDR3 runs 15 residues. Germline V gene data show CDR1 as MDHEN and CDR2 as SYDVKM. This entry belongs to a study of blood T cell repertoires in COVID-19. As for the study in general: T cells, B-cell-depleted T cells, or PBMCs provided the cDNA or gDNA that served as material.

This table comes from immunoSEQ multiplex PCR, and its TCRdb copy is limited to in-frame clones, with some not included. The sample lists around 92,000 clones, roughly 89% occurring once. This chain uses TRBV28 with TRBJ2-3, with D perhaps matching TRBD1 (5 bases). The clonotype comes from an elderly woman with active COVID-19. The sequencing sample was made of peripheral blood. CDR3 DNA: TGTGCCAGCAGCCAACAGGATCTTAGCACAGATACGCAGTATTTT. This encodes CASSQQDLSTDTQYF.